These 17 T cell receptor beta chains share one sample of origin, sequenced in a study of control samples from healthy donors and cancer patients. Measured with immunoSEQ multiplex PCR; TCRdb has only the in-frame clones, and not every one. The table records roughly 130,000 clones, around 93% of them present only once. The sample was blood. The receptors shown here come from a man between 18 and 35 years old in good health.

The count of this clone is one. The chain recombines TRBV19 with TRBJ1-5, with a tentative D call TRBD1 (6 bases). This CDR3 region has 16 residues. V lost 6 bases, J lost 2 bases, and 17 bases lay in between. CDR1 and CDR2 from the germline V gene are LNHDA and SQIVND (reference sequence). The CDR3 region has the DNA TGTGCCAGTAGAAATTCCCCGGACAGCCGCAATCAGCCCCAGCATTTT. Protein product: CASRNSPDSRNQPQHF. The whole variable domain, filled in from reference TRBV19 and TRBJ1-5, reads DGGITQSPKYLFRKEGQNVTLSCEQNLNHDAMYWYRQDPGQGLRLIYYSQIVNDFQKGDIAEGYSVSREKKESFPLTVTSAQKNPTAFYLCASRNSPDSRNQPQHFGDGTRLSIL.

The chain combines TRBV6-4 with TRBJ2-2, with 9 bases aligning to TRBD2. Germline CDR1 MRHNA, CDR2 SNTAGT. The V gene end was trimmed by 8 bases and the J gene end by 2 bases; junction bases not matched to a gene: 9. The CDR3 covers 16 residues. This CDR3 reads CASALSGGSNTGELFF. The DNA for the CDR3 is TGTGCCAGCGCTTTAAGCGGGGGGTCTAACACCGGGGAGCTGTTTTTT.

The chain links TRBV7-8 to TRBJ2-1, with D perhaps matching TRBD1 or TRBD2 (5 bases each). The V gene's germline CDR1 is SGHVS and CDR2 FQNEAQ. V lost 1 base and J 5 bases, leaving 15 bases between the germline ends. This CDR3 contains 16 residues. DNA for the CDR3: TGTGCCAGCAGCTTAGTAAACGGGGCAGGGAACAATGAGCAGTTCTTC. Translating gives CASSLVNGAGNNEQFF.

The genes are TRBV29-1 and TRBJ2-7, with TRBD1 as a possible D gene (5 bases). This CDR3 has 11 amino acids. Germline CDR1 SQVTM, CDR2 ANQGSEA. The V and J ends lost 2 bases and 4 bases respectively, with 6 bases between them. The CDR3 DNA follows: TGCAGCGTTGAAAGGGGTTACGAGCAGTACTTC. Its protein is CSVERGYEQYF.

Here the CDR3 DNA reads TGCGCCAGCAGTGCCCGGGACAGCAAAAGAGATACGCAGTATTTT. Its protein is CASSARDSKRDTQYF. V and J are TRBV5-1 and TRBJ2-3, with 7 positions matching TRBD1. V lost 5 bases to trimming and J lost 5 bases; unmatched junction nucleotides: 11. This CDR3 region has 15 residues. CDR1 and CDR2 from the germline V gene are SGHRS and YFSETQ.

The V gene is TRBV6-1, the J gene TRBJ1-5; D is ambiguous. The CDR3 is made up of 15 amino acids. Germline CDR1 and CDR2: MNHNS and SASEGT. V was shortened by 3 bases and J by 3 bases, with 12 bases between the two germline ends. CDR3: CASSDSVYSNQPQHF. For the CDR3, the DNA is TGTGCCAGCAGTGATTCCGTCTACTCCAATCAGCCCCAGCATTTT.

This clone was recorded once. The V and J genes are TRBV9 and TRBJ1-1; D may be TRBD1 (6 bases). CDR1 and CDR2 from the germline V gene are SGDLS and YYNGEE. V was shortened by 0 bases and J by 1 base, with 10 bases between the two germline ends. This CDR3 has 15 amino acids. The CDR3: CASSVVGGRNTEAFF. CDR3 bases: TGTGCCAGCAGCGTAGTCGGGGGCCGGAACACTGAAGCTTTCTTT.

CDR3 sequence (DNA): TGTGCCAGCAACCGGGACAGGGCTGAGACCCAGTACTTC. Translated: CASNRDRAETQYF. The V gene is TRBV7-2, the J gene TRBJ2-5; TRBD1 aligns across 9 bases. V lost 7 bases, J lost 5 bases, and 5 bases stayed unmatched. Germline V gene sequence: CDR1 SGHTA, CDR2 FQGNSA. The length of the CDR3 is 13 residues. The variable domain in full, completed from reference TRBV7-2 and TRBJ2-5, reads GAGVSQSPSNKVTEKGKDVELRCDPISGHTALYWYRQSLGQGLEFLIYFQGNSAPDKSGLPSDRFSAERTGGSVSTLTIQRTQQEDSAVYLCASNRDRAETQYFGPGTRLLVL.

This clone was counted once. The chain carries TRBV7-6 and TRBJ1-2; D unresolved. Germline V gene data show CDR1 as SGHVS and CDR2 as FNYEAQ. The CDR3 consists of 13 residues. Trimming took off 0 bases at V and 6 bases at J, with 8 bases between the two ends. The CDR3 loop is CASSLASGDGYTF. DNA for the CDR3: TGTGCCAGCAGCTTAGCGTCGGGCGATGGCTACACCTTC.

The gene calls are TRBV4-1 and TRBJ1-5; 10 bases map to TRBD1. From germline, CDR1 is MGHRA and CDR2 YSYEKL. V lost 4 bases and J lost 6; bases outside the gene matches: 6. The CDR3 runs to 15 residues. CDR3 region: CASSPGTGDTQPQHF. DNA of the CDR3: TGCGCCAGCAGCCCAGGGACAGGGGATACTCAGCCCCAGCATTTT.

The rearrangement joins TRBV5-6 to TRBJ2-5, with 7 bases lining up with TRBD1. V shed 4 bases, J shed 5 bases, and the junction held 20 bases outside the gene matches. The CDR3 totals 18 residues. In germline, CDR1 is SGHDT, CDR2 YYEEEE. The CDR3 is CASSPRGRGQVITETQYF. The DNA for the CDR3 is TGTGCCAGCAGCCCTCGTGGCCGAGGACAGGTGATAACGGAGACCCAGTACTTC.

This chain links TRBV6-6 with TRBJ2-5, with D tentatively TRBD2 (5 bases). The CDR3 length is 14 residues. The V gene's germline CDR1 is MNHNY and CDR2 SVGAGI (reference sequence). Trimming left V 2 bases short and J 5 bases short, with 12 bases between. This chain's CDR3 is CASSYALAVETQYF. DNA for the CDR3: TGTGCCAGCAGTTACGCGCTAGCCGTGGAGACCCAGTACTTC.

This rearrangement joins TRBV7-2 to TRBJ1-1; no definite D call. Per the germline V gene, CDR1 is SGHTA and CDR2 is FQGNSA. V was shortened by 2 bases and J by 1 base, with 5 bases between the two germline ends. The length of the CDR3 is 13 residues. CDR3 DNA sequence: TGTGCCAGCAGCTTAACGGGGAACACTGAAGCTTTCTTT. This codes for CASSLTGNTEAFF.

The chain links TRBV7-2 to TRBJ2-4; 8 positions match TRBD1. The CDR3 length is 15 residues. Germline V CDR1 and CDR2: SGHTA, FQGNSA. With V trimmed by 0 bases and J by 7 bases, 5 bases remained unmatched. The CDR3 sequence: CASSLASGGLNIQYF. The CDR3 DNA is TGTGCCAGCAGCTTAGCATCAGGGGGCTTGAACATTCAGTACTTC.

V is TRBV12-3 or TRBV12-4 and J is TRBJ2-1, with D unclear. Trimming took off 1 base at V and 6 bases at J, with 7 bases between the two ends. The CDR3 totals 13 residues. In nucleotides, the CDR3 is TGTGCCAGCAGTTTAGGCCAGCTCAATGAGCAGTTCTTC. It yields the protein CASSLGQLNEQFF.

This chain joins TRBV6-4 and TRBJ2-5; TRBD2 matches at 7 bases. The CDR3 spans 15 residues. After removal of 3 bases from V and 4 bases from J, the junction contained 8 bases not matched to a gene. The V gene's germline CDR1 is MRHNA and CDR2 SNTAGT. The CDR3 loop is CASSEFAGEIETQYF. The CDR3 nucleotides read TGTGCCAGCAGTGAATTCGCGGGGGAAATAGAGACCCAGTACTTC.

The rearrangement uses TRBV30 and TRBJ1-2; D is possibly TRBD1 (5 bases). Germline V gene lookup returns CDR1 GTSNPN and CDR2 SVGIG (reference sequence). The V end was cut by 2 bases, the J end by 4 bases, with 14 bases between. This CDR3 comprises 14 residues. The CDR3 spells CAWSLKGRFYGYTF. CDR3 bases: TGTGCCTGGAGTTTGAAGGGGCGCTTCTATGGCTACACCTTC.